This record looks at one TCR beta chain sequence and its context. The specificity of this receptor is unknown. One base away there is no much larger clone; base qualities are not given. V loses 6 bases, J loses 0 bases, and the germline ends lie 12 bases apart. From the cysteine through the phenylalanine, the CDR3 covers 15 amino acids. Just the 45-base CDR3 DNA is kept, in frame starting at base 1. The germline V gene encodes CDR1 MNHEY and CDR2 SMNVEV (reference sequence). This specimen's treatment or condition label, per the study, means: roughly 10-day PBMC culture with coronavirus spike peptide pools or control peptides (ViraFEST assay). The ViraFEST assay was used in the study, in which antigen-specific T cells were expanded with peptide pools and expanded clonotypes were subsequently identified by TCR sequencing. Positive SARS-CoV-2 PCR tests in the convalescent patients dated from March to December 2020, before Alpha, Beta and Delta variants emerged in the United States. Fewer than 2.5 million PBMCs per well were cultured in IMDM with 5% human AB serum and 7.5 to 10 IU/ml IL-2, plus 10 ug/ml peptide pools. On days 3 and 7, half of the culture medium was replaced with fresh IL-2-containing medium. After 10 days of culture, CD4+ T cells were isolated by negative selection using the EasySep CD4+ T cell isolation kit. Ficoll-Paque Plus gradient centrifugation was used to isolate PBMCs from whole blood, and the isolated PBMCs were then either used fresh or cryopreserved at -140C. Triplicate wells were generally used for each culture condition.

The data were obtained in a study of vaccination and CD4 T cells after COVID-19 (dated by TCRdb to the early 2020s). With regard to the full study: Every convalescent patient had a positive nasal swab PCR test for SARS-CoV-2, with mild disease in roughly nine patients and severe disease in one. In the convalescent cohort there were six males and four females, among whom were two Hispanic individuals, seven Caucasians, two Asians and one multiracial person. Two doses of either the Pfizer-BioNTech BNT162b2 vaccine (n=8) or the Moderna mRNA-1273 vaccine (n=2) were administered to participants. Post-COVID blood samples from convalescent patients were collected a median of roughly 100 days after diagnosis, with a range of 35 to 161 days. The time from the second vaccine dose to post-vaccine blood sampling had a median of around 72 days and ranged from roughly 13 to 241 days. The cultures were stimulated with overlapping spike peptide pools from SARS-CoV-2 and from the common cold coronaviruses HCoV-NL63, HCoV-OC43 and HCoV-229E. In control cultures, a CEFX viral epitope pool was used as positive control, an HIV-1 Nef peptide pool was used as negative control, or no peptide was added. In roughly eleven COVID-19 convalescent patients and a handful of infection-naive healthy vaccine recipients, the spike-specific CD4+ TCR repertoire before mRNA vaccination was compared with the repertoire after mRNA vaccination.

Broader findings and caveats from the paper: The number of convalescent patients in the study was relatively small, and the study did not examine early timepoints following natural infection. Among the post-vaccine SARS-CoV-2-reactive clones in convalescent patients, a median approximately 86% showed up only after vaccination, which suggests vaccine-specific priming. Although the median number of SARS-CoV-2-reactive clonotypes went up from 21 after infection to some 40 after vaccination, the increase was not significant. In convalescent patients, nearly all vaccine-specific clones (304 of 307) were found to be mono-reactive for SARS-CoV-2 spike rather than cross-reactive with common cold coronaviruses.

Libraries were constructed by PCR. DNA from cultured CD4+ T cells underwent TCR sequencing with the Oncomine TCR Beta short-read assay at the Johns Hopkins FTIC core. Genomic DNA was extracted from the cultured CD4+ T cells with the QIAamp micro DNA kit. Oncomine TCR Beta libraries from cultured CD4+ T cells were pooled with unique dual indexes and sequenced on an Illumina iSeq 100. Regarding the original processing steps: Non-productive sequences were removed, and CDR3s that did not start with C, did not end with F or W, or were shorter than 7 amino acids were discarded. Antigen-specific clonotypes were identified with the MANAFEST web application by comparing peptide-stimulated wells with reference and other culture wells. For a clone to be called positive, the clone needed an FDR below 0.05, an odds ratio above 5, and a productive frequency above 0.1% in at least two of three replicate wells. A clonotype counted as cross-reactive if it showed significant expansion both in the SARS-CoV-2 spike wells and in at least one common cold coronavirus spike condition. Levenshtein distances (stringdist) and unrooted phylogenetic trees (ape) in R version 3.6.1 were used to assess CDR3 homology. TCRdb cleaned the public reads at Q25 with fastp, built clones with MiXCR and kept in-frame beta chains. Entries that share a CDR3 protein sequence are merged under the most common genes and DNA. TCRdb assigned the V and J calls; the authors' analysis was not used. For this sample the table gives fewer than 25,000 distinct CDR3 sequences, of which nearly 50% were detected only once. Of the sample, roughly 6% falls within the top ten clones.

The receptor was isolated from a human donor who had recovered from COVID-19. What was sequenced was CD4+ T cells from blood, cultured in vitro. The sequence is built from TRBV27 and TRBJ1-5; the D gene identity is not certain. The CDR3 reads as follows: CASRRDNYSNQPQHF. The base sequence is TGTGCCAGCAGACGAGACAACTATAGCAATCAGCCCCAGCATTTT.